This T cell receptor beta chain appears in the sequencing data of a study of T cell repertoires in cytomegalovirus infection. At the level of the study: Through public TCR beta signatures, both CMV infection and matching HLA type were indicated.

This clonotype was detected a few times. TCRdb called the reads again in MiXCR, with one record for every CDR3 protein. This table has 500,000 or so distinct CDR3 sequences, about 15% appearing once. CDR1 is MNHEY, CDR2 SMNVEV, per germline (reference sequence). Trimming took 3 bases from V and 3 from J, leaving 9 bases between them. This CDR3 comprises 13 residues. The TCR comes from a human donor in good health (CMV status not recorded). Some clones in this sample may be carry-over from other donors' samples. The V call is TRBV27, the J call TRBJ2-7; D remains unclear. The sequencing input was CD8+ T cells from PBMCs. The DNA for the CDR3 is TGTGCCAGCAGTTTCCGGGTTAACTACGAGCAGTACTTC. Its protein is CASSFRVNYEQYF.